This T cell receptor (beta chain) is drawn from a study of blood T cell repertoires in COVID-19. V was clipped by 6 bases and J by 5 bases; unmatched bases: 8. This CDR3 contains 14 residues. In germline, CDR1 is MNHEY, CDR2 SVGAGI. The repertoire was sequenced with immunoSEQ multiplex PCR; TCRdb's copy has only in-frame clones and lacks some. The repertoire holds 80,000 or so clones, with around four fifths as singletons. This sequence was found in a human donor in a cohort sampled during active COVID-19. The source material was peripheral blood. The rearrangement joins TRBV6-5 to TRBJ2-5, with TRBD2 matching over 8 bases. The CDR3 DNA reads TGTGCCAGCAGCCCATTAAGCGGGGGTGAGACCCAGTACTTC. Residues: CASSPLSGGETQYF.